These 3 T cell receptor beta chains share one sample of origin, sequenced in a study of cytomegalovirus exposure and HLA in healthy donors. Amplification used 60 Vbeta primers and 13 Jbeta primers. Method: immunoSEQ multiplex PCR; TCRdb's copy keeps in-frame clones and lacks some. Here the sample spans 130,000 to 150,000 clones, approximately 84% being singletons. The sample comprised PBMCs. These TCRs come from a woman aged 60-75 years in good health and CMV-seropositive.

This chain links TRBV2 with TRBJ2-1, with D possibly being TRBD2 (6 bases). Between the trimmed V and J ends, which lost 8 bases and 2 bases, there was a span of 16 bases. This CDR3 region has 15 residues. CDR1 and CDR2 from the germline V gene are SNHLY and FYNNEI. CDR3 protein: CASPRRAGPYNEQFF. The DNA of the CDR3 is TGTGCCAGCCCCAGGAGGGCGGGTCCCTACAATGAGCAGTTCTTC.

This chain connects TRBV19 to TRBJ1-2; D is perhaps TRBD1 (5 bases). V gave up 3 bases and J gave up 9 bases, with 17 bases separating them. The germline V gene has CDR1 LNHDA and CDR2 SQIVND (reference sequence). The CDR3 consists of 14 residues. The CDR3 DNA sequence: TGTGCCAGTAGTATCAATCTCCAGGGAATGCGCTACACCTTC. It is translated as CASSINLQGMRYTF.

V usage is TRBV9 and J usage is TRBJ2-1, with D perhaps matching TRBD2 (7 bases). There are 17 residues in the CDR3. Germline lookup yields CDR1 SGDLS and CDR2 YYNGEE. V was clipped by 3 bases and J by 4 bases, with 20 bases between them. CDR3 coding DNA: TGTGCCAGCAGCGCGATGGGGGGCGCGGGGGTGTACAATGAGCAGTTCTTC. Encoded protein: CASSAMGGAGVYNEQFF.